The TCR beta chain under discussion was sequenced for a study of a mutant IDH1 vaccine in newly diagnosed glioma. As for the study in general: Patients got their first vaccination 4-6 weeks after radiotherapy alone, or with temozolomide cycles. Earlier care involved radiotherapy, temozolomide, or both, and the majority received both.

Time point in this sample: week 35, safety follow-up. One vaccine dose held 300 ug of mutant IDH1 20-mer peptide and came with topical imiquimod. Patients received eight vaccinations in weeks 1, 3, 5, 7, 11, 15, 19, 23. New astrocytomas of WHO grade 3 or 4 that were IDH1-mutant and ATRX-lost were found in the donors. In this sample, this clone turned up a few times. Antigen: not known. The repertoire was sequenced with immunoSEQ multiplex PCR; TCRdb's copy has only in-frame clones and lacks some. Here the sample spans 60,000 or so clones, roughly 80% being singletons. The V gene lost 3 bases and the J gene lost 2 bases, with 7 bases spanning the gap. The length of the CDR3 is 13 residues. Germline loops: CDR1 MGHRA, CDR2 YSYEKL.

The sample in question was PBMCs, obtained from a glioma patient whose treatment included an IDH1 peptide vaccine. This TCR derives from a man aged 25-45 years with glioma. This chain uses TRBV4-1 with TRBJ2-5; no definite D call. CDR3: CASSQWRQETQYF. The DNA of the CDR3 is TGCGCCAGCAGCCAGTGGCGGCAAGAGACCCAGTACTTC.